This T cell receptor (beta chain) was obtained from a study of blood T cell repertoires in COVID-19. Study details: The United States, Italy and Spain supplied acute and convalescent COVID-19 samples. T cells, B-cell-depleted T cells, or PBMCs supplied cDNA or gDNA.

Per the authors' pipeline: Amplifying reference gene primers gave estimates of nucleated cell counts. Method: immunoSEQ multiplex PCR; TCRdb's copy keeps in-frame clones and lacks some. Clonal size and the V and J genes are those of that table, whereas D and trimming came from the DNA. Of 100,000 to 150,000 clones listed, roughly 83% were seen once; the top ten hold 15% to 20%. The V and J ends lost 1 base and 8 bases respectively, with 6 bases between them. The CDR3 covers 12 residues. From germline, CDR1 is LGHNA and CDR2 YNFKEQ. This clone was picked up a small number of times. The V and J genes are TRBV4-2 and TRBJ2-1; D unresolved. This sequence was found in a woman in her 50s with acute or convalescent COVID-19. Sequenced sample: peripheral blood. The DNA of the CDR3 is TGTGCCAGCAGCCAAGGTAACTATGAGCAGTTCTTC. Translation gives CASSQGNYEQFF.